The present TCR beta chain was sequenced within a study of blood T cell repertoires in COVID-19. About the research overall: Samples representing acute and convalescent COVID-19 were sourced from the United States, Italy and Spain. In each case, the material was cDNA or gDNA derived from T cells, B-cell-depleted T cells, or PBMCs.

This clone was detected once. Under the authors' procedure: Reference gene primer amplification gave nucleated cell count estimates. The method was immunoSEQ multiplex PCR; TCRdb's version includes in-frame clones alone and lacks a portion of them. The V and J calls and the clone size are those of that table, but D and trimming were determined from the DNA. The table lists around 180,000 clones, roughly 70% of them singletons. Germline lookup yields CDR1 KGHSH and CDR2 LQKENI. The CDR3 length is 13 residues. The ends lost 3 bases at V and 9 bases at J; junction bases unmatched: 3. The sequenced sample consisted of peripheral blood. This TCR came from a woman aged 80 or over with acute or convalescent COVID-19. V and J are TRBV18 and TRBJ2-1, with 9 positions matching TRBD2. The CDR3 sequence: CASSPLSGSEQFF. The DNA for the CDR3 is TGTGCCAGCTCACCCCTTAGCGGGAGTGAGCAGTTCTTC.